The TCR beta chain described here comes from a study of blood T cell repertoires in COVID-19. Study background: The United States, Italy and Spain supplied acute and convalescent COVID-19 samples. PBMCs, B-cell-depleted T cells, or T cells were the source of the cDNA or gDNA that made up the material.

The CDR3 is 16 residues long. Per the original data handling: How many nucleated cells were present was estimated from reference gene primer amplification. TCRdb keeps only in-frame clones here, not all; method: immunoSEQ multiplex PCR. That table is the source of V, J and clone size, and D and trimming were worked out from the DNA. The table lists 230,000 or so clones, 84% of them singletons, with around 1.5% in the top ten. This chain connects TRBV12-2 to TRBJ1-5. TRBV12-2 is a pseudogene. The sample was peripheral blood. This TCR was recovered from a woman in her 40s who had recovered from COVID-19. The DNA for the CDR3 is TGTGCAAGTCGCTCCCCTAGGTTGTGGTCCCGCCGGCCCCAGCATTTT. As protein: CASRSPRLWSRRPQHF.